A selection of T cell receptor beta chains follows, all from one sample in a study of blood T cell repertoires in COVID-19. Profiling relied on immunoSEQ multiplex PCR, and the TCRdb table lists in-frame clones only, not all of them. The sample has under 200,000 clones, roughly 88% seen once; the top ten hold about 6%. Source material: PBMCs or T cells enriched from blood (not recorded which). Receptors originate from a man aged 35 to 55 with acute COVID-19. Both conserved end residues are part of each CDR3. D genes are given only for firm matches. A clone size is listed for some rows: how often the clone was seen (once, few, many), or a class if it is expanded.

V,size,length,J,D,CDR3,DNA
TRBV5-8,-,14,TRBJ2-3,TRBD1,CASSLGTGPDTQYF,TGTGCCAGCAGCCTAGGGACAGGGCCAGATACGCAGTATTTT
TRBV28,few,14,TRBJ1-2,-,CASSSQGPNYGYTF,TGTGCCAGCAGTTCTCAGGGGCCCAACTATGGCTACACCTTC
TRBV7-2,-,13,TRBJ2-4,TRBD2,CAITPLAGNIQYF,TGTGCCATCACCCCGCTAGCGGGAAACATTCAGTACTTC
TRBV28,-,16,TRBJ2-1,TRBD2,CASSPSSGSLYNEQFF,TGTGCCAGCAGTCCCTCTAGCGGGAGTCTCTACAATGAGCAGTTCTTC
TRBV10-3,many,16,TRBJ1-6,-,CAISGIRGAYNSPLHF,TGTGCCATCAGTGGGATCCGGGGAGCCTATAATTCACCCCTCCACTTT
TRBV7-2,-,14,TRBJ1-2,TRBD1,CASSSSTGDYGYTF,TGTGCCAGCAGCTCCTCGACAGGGGATTATGGCTACACCTTC
TRBV11-2,-,18,TRBJ2-7,TRBD2,CASSPKGLAGEAFYEQYF,TGTGCCAGCAGCCCCAAGGGACTAGCGGGAGAGGCTTTCTACGAGCAGTACTTC
TRBV7-9,once,12,TRBJ2-7,-,CASSPTGYEQYF,TGTGCCAGCAGTCCAACAGGGTACGAGCAGTACTTC
TRBV4-1,few,18,TRBJ2-7,-,CASSQDWDSGTRTYEQYF,TGCGCCAGCAGCCAAGATTGGGATTCCGGGACACGGACCTACGAGCAGTACTTC
TRBV9,-,15,TRBJ2-1,TRBD2,CASSVGLADYNEQFF,TGTGCCAGCAGCGTAGGGCTAGCGGACTACAATGAGCAGTTCTTC
TRBV6-2/TRBV6-3,-,14,TRBJ1-2,-,CASSGQLANYGYTF,TGTGCCAGCAGTGGACAGCTAGCTAACTATGGCTACACCTTC
TRBV2,few,14,TRBJ1-1,-,CASSERVAATEAFF,TGTGCCAGCAGTGAGCGGGTCGCGGCCACTGAAGCTTTCTTT
TRBV2,-,13,TRBJ2-6,-,CASYETGANVLTF,TGTGCCAGCTATGAGACTGGGGCCAACGTCCTGACTTTC
TRBV28,-,15,TRBJ1-4,TRBD1,CASSSAQGAFEKLFF,TGTGCCAGCAGTTCCGCACAGGGGGCATTTGAAAAACTGTTTTTT
TRBV4-3,-,13,TRBJ1-4,-,CASSQDHGEKLFF,TGCGCCAGCAGCCAAGACCATGGAGAGAAACTGTTTTTT
TRBV10-3,-,14,TRBJ2-3,TRBD2,CATLAGGATDTQYF,TGTGCCACACTAGCGGGAGGGGCGACAGATACGCAGTATTTT
TRBV28,-,15,TRBJ2-7,-,CASSFRSSGIWEQYF,TGTGCCAGCAGTTTCCGCTCGAGCGGAATCTGGGAGCAGTACTTC
TRBV30,-,13,TRBJ2-7,TRBD2,CAWDSGRADEQYF,TGTGCCTGGGACAGCGGGAGGGCCGACGAGCAGTACTTC
TRBV4-3,few,15,TRBJ2-2,-,CASSQDPLGATELFF,TGCGCCAGCAGCCAAGACCCTCTAGGAGCGACGGAGCTGTTTTTT
TRBV2,-,15,TRBJ1-5,-,CASTVSQGSNQPQHF,TGTGCCAGCACCGTTTCACAGGGAAGCAATCAGCCCCAGCATTTT
TRBV28,-,14,TRBJ1-2,-,CASSQGQKNYGYTF,TGTGCCAGCAGTCAGGGACAAAAGAACTATGGCTACACCTTC
TRBV11-1,-,13,TRBJ2-7,-,CASSPRGAYEQYF,TGTGCCAGCAGCCCCAGGGGAGCCTACGAGCAGTACTTC
TRBV6-4,once,15,TRBJ2-5,-,CASSSGRGGQETQYF,TGTGCCAGCAGTAGCGGCAGAGGTGGCCAAGAGACCCAGTACTTC
TRBV6-2/TRBV6-3,-,15,TRBJ2-7,-,CASSYSTRSTYEQYF,TGTGCCAGCAGTTACTCTACTAGGTCCACCTACGAGCAGTACTTC
TRBV6-5,-,14,TRBJ1-1,TRBD1,CASSRTGEGTEAFF,TGTGCCAGCAGCCGGACAGGGGAAGGTACTGAAGCTTTCTTT
TRBV7-9,-,15,TRBJ2-3,TRBD2,CASSLRGRGADTQYF,TGTGCCAGCAGCTTGCGCGGGAGGGGGGCAGATACGCAGTATTTT
TRBV5-1,-,17,TRBJ1-1,-,CASSFTPQTGVNTEAFF,TGCGCCAGCAGCTTTACCCCCCAGACAGGAGTGAACACTGAAGCTTTCTTT
TRBV7-9,-,11,TRBJ2-1,-,CASSPYDEQFF,TGTGCCAGCAGCCCCTACGATGAGCAGTTCTTC
TRBV30,-,13,TRBJ2-1,-,CAWAARGYNEQFF,TGTGCCTGGGCGGCCAGGGGTTACAATGAGCAGTTCTTC
TRBV7-9,-,13,TRBJ2-1,TRBD2,CASSGGLLNEQFF,TGTGCCAGCAGCGGGGGACTACTTAATGAGCAGTTCTTC
TRBV6-5,-,14,TRBJ2-2,TRBD2,CASILAGGAGELFF,TGTGCCAGCATCCTAGCGGGAGGGGCCGGGGAGCTGTTTTTT
TRBV27,-,15,TRBJ1-6,-,CASSLLDRNNSPLHF,TGTGCCAGCAGTTTACTCGACAGAAATAATTCACCCCTCCACTTT
TRBV24-1,-,16,TRBJ2-5,-,CATSDLIGGIGETQYF,TGTGCCACCAGTGATTTAATCGGAGGCATCGGAGAGACCCAGTACTTC
TRBV19,few,15,TRBJ1-1,-,CASSIDGEWNTEAFF,TGTGCCAGTAGTATTGATGGGGAGTGGAACACTGAAGCTTTCTTT
TRBV5-5,-,15,TRBJ2-2,-,CASSRSPGVSGELFF,TGTGCCAGCAGCCGGTCTCCGGGGGTTTCCGGGGAGCTGTTTTTT
TRBV6-5,-,11,TRBJ1-1,-,CASSYLTEAFF,TGTGCCAGCAGTTATCTCACTGAAGCTTTCTTT
TRBV9,few,15,TRBJ2-5,-,CASSVDRGRQETQYF,TGTGCCAGCAGCGTAGACCGGGGGAGACAAGAGACCCAGTACTTC
TRBV28,-,12,TRBJ2-7,-,CATYTEFYEQYF,TGTGCCACGTACACAGAGTTCTACGAGCAGTACTTC
TRBV4-1,-,19,TRBJ2-3,TRBD2,CASSQGGTGLDPYTDTQYF,TGCGCCAGCAGCCAGGGAGGGACCGGACTCGATCCTTACACAGATACGCAGTATTTT
TRBV11-2,-,15,TRBJ2-1,TRBD1,CASSPGQGGWNEQFF,TGTGCCAGCAGCCCAGGACAGGGCGGGTGGAATGAGCAGTTCTTC
TRBV5-6,-,12,TRBJ2-3,-,CASSLGPGMQYF,TGTGCCAGCAGCTTAGGCCCAGGGATGCAGTATTTT
TRBV7-2,-,16,TRBJ2-7,TRBD2,CASSLGGREGYYEQYF,TGTGCCAGCAGCTTAGGAGGGAGGGAGGGGTACTACGAGCAGTACTTC
TRBV18,-,14,TRBJ2-2,-,CASSPGGVTGELFF,TGTGCCAGCTCACCAGGGGGCGTCACCGGGGAGCTGTTTTTT
TRBV24-1,-,15,TRBJ2-3,-,CATGSSSDSRYAQYF,TGTGCCACCGGGTCATCATCGGACTCACGATACGCGCAGTATTTT
TRBV4-1,-,18,TRBJ2-2,TRBD1,CASSHKLGPGQGTGELFF,TGCGCCAGCAGCCATAAATTGGGGCCGGGACAGGGGACCGGGGAGCTGTTTTTT
TRBV24-1,-,15,TRBJ1-1,-,CATSDSMGANTEAFF,TGTGCCACCAGTGATTCCATGGGGGCAAACACTGAAGCTTTCTTT
TRBV19,-,14,TRBJ1-5,TRBD1,CASTRGVNNQPQHF,TGTGCCAGTACCAGGGGGGTAAACAATCAGCCCCAGCATTTT
TRBV9,-,15,TRBJ2-1,TRBD2,CASSATGTSRNEQFF,TGTGCCAGCAGCGCCACCGGGACTAGTCGGAATGAGCAGTTCTTC
TRBV9,-,16,TRBJ2-1,-,CASSPPGRDTYNEQFF,TGTGCCAGCAGCCCTCCCGGGAGAGATACCTACAATGAGCAGTTCTTC
TRBV5-1,once,15,TRBJ1-4,-,CASSLGVDPGEKLFF,TGCGCCAGCAGCTTGGGGGTCGACCCGGGTGAAAAACTGTTTTTT
TRBV6-5,-,14,TRBJ1-3,-,CASTRLQFGNTIYF,TGTGCCAGCACAAGACTGCAGTTTGGGAACACCATATATTTT
TRBV28,-,15,TRBJ2-5,TRBD2,CASSYLAGGSETQYF,TGTGCCAGCAGTTACCTAGCGGGAGGCTCAGAGACCCAGTACTTC
TRBV5-4,few,17,TRBJ2-7,TRBD2,CASSLGLAGGRSYEQYF,TGTGCCAGCAGCTTGGGACTAGCGGGAGGTCGCTCCTACGAGCAGTACTTC
TRBV9,-,14,TRBJ1-1,TRBD1,CASSPRTGNTEAFF,TGTGCCAGCAGCCCCCGGACAGGGAACACTGAAGCTTTCTTT
TRBV7-3,-,16,TRBJ2-2,-,CASSLLGTENTGELFF,TGTGCCAGCAGCTTACTGGGCACCGAGAACACCGGGGAGCTGTTTTTT